This section outlines one T cell receptor beta chain sequence together with its context. This clonotype was seen repeatedly, ten times or more. Its antigen remains undetermined. Per-base quality was not reported, and no clone a single base away is much larger than it. Sequenced using an Illumina HiSeq 2500. TCR beta libraries were prepared by quantitative 5'-RACE with molecular barcodes. In the authors' own workflow: A new computational method, built on a probabilistic model of VDJ rearrangement, was used to identify disease-linked TCR variants. The raw public reads went through TCRdb reprocessing: fastp at Q25, MiXCR clone calling, in-frame beta chains kept. Every entry covers one CDR3 protein and lists the most common genes and DNA from its rows. None of the V and J calls come from the authors' own analysis; TCRdb made them. The sample table records some 130,000 distinct CDR3 sequences; more than 5.5% of these occur just once. The ten largest clones add up to 9.5% to 15% of the sample.

This sample was included in a study of CD8 T cells in ankylosing spondylitis (dated by TCRdb to 2017 to 2019). For the study in its entirety: The study profiled T cell receptor beta repertoires in healthy donors and ankylosing spondylitis patients to find disease-linked TCR variants. The whole study cohort included roughly 110 healthy donors and over 20 ankylosing spondylitis patients. Peripheral blood was sampled, and synovial fluid was additionally collected from ankylosing spondylitis patients. Here is what the overall study found, with its caveats: The disease-linked clones had a CD8+ phenotype and were found at relatively low frequencies in peripheral blood. Some of the motif variants had been reported before in the synovial fluid and blood of reactive arthritis patients, a finding that suggests common disease-initiation mechanisms. According to the report, matched synovial fluid samples from ankylosing spondylitis patients were significantly enriched for the disease-linked clones. Blood from ankylosing spondylitis patients appeared to be characterized by a TCR beta motif made up of seven or eight highly homologous amino acid variants.

V and J are truncated by 5 bases and 6 bases respectively, leaving an intervening sequence of 13 bases. Taken from the germline V gene (reference sequence), the CDR1 and CDR2 loops are SEHNR and FQNEAQ. The CDR3 starts with the cysteine, ends with the phenylalanine, and has 14 residues. The CDR3 DNA has 42 bases and is translated from base 1. The sample taken for sequencing was blood, either unsorted or a sorted T cell fraction (not recorded which). The TCR sequence derives from a female donor with ankylosing spondylitis or in good health (not recorded which). The chain is assembled from TRBV7-9 and TRBJ2-2; TRBD2 could be the D gene, as 6 bases match. The CDR3 loop reads CASSVQERAGELFF. The base sequence is TGTGCCAGCAGCGTCCAGGAGCGGGCCGGGGAGCTGTTTTTT.